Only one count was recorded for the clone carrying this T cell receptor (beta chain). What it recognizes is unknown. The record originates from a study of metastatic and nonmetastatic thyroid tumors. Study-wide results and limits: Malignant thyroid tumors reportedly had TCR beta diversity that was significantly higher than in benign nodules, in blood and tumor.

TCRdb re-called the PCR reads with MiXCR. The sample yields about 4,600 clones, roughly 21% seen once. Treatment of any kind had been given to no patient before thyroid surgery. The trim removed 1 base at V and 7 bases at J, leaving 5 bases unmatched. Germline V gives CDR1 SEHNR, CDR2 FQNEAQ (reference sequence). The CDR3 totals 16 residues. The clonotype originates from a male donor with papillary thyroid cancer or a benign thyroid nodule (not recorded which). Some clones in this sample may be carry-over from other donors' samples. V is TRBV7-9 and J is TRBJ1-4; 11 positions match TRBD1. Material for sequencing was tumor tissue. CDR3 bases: TGTGCCAGCAGCTTAGGAACGGGACAGGGGGGTGAAAAACTGTTTTTT. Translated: CASSLGTGQGGEKLFF.